This T cell receptor beta chain came from a study of PD-1 blockade in classical Hodgkin lymphoma. Study findings and constraints: CD4+ TCR diversity climbed significantly by C4D1, unlike CD8+ TCR diversity. Before treatment, complete responders showed about the same diversity as newly diagnosed patients. Newly diagnosed patients had baseline TCR diversity that was reportedly lower than that of healthy donors.

CDR3 length equals 15 residues. Germline loops: CDR1 SGHRS, CDR2 YFSETQ. Trimming took 2 bases from V and 2 from J, leaving 13 bases between them. Following autologous stem cell transplantation, relapse occurred in every patient, and exposure to brentuximab vedotin varied. Sequencing used immunoSEQ multiplex PCR; TCRdb keeps in-frame clones, though not all of them. The sample yields 55,000 to 75,000 clones, 71% seen once. On this clone itself: Its antigen is still unknown. Other DNA sequences within the sample encode an identical CDR3.

The V and J genes are TRBV5-1 and TRBJ1-1, with D perhaps TRBD1 (6 bases). The sequence derives from a human donor with classical Hodgkin lymphoma. Specimen: peripheral blood mononuclear cells (PBMCs), collected before the second cycle of nivolumab. CDR3 sequence reads: CASSFQGGGNTEAFF. The CDR3 nucleotides read TGCGCCAGCAGCTTCCAAGGGGGGGGTAACACTGAAGCTTTCTTT.